What follows is one T cell receptor (beta chain) and its context. This specimen comes from a study of control samples from healthy donors and cancer patients. CDR3 length equals 17 residues. In germline, CDR1 is SNHLY, CDR2 FYNNEI. Trimming removed 2 bases at V and 10 bases at J, with 21 bases between. The protocol was immunoSEQ multiplex PCR, while the TCRdb copy is restricted to in-frame clones and leaves out a portion. The sample has some 64,000 clones, roughly 86% seen once. This chain uses TRBV2 with TRBJ1-6; perhaps TRBD1 as D (5 bases). This sequence was found in a woman aged 50 to 65 with head and neck cancer. The source material was PBMCs. CDR3 sequence reads: CASSEQAPGRAWSPLHF. The DNA for the CDR3 is TGTGCCAGCAGTGAACAGGCCCCCGGCAGGGCTTGGTCACCCCTCCACTTT. The complete variable domain, with remaining parts taken from reference TRBV2 and TRBJ1-6, reads EPEVTQTPSHQVTQMGQEVILRCVPISNHLYFYWYRQILGQKVEFLVSFYNNEISEKSEIFDDQFSVERPDGSNFTLKIRSTKLEDSAMYFCASSEQAPGRAWSPLHFGNGTRLTVT.